The source of this T cell receptor (beta chain) is a study of response to subunit inactivated influenza vaccine. V lost 2 bases, J lost 4 bases, and 5 bases stayed unmatched. The CDR3 covers 16 residues. Germline V gives CDR1 LGHNA, CDR2 YSLEER. Only a few counts were recorded for this clonotype. TCRdb analysed the RT-PCR reads with MiXCR anew, one entry per CDR3 protein. The sample includes roughly 710,000 distinct CDR3 sequences, 12% to 15% of them seen just once. The V and J genes are TRBV4-3 and TRBJ2-3, with TRBD2 matching 11 bases. The sequence was obtained from a man aged 50 or older who received an inactivated influenza vaccine. Sequenced here: PBMCs from blood, sampled less than 15 days before vaccination. In nucleotides, the CDR3 is TGCGCCAGCAGCCAACTAGCGGGAGGAGGCCCAGATACGCAGTATTTT. Its translation: CASSQLAGGGPDTQYF.